This T cell receptor beta chain was obtained from a study of T-cell reconstitution after alpha-beta-depleted transplantation in children. Preparing the TCRbeta library involved the use of unique molecular identifiers. TCRdb fed the PCR reads into MiXCR, producing one record per CDR3 protein. The sample has roughly 300,000 distinct CDR3 sequences, almost 10% seen once. The sample holds a few counts of this clonotype. This sequence originates from a human donor who donated a stem cell graft to a child with SCID. This sample comprised PBMCs from the stem cell graft donor, obtained from the stem cell graft.

The DNA of the CDR3 is TGTGCCAGCAGCCAAGATGGGGGGGAGCTGTTTTTT. The encoded protein is CASSQDGGELFF. The chain recombines TRBV4-2 with TRBJ2-2; D unclear. Germline V gene sequence: CDR1 LGHNA, CDR2 YNFKEQ. This CDR3 comprises 12 residues. V lost 0 bases, J lost 8 bases, and 4 bases lay in between.